This TCR beta chain was obtained from a study of cytomegalovirus exposure and HLA in healthy donors. Study context: There were some 81 million unique TCRs (from HLA-typed donors) in an early data release. Study-wide results and caveats: According to an earlier analysis, most TCR beta V segments yielded productive rearrangements about 87% or about 30% of the time. In vitro confirmation showed three CMV-associated chains to be CMV antigen specific. Many donors shared some public TCRs, even though most TCR sequences were rare.

Germline CDR1 reads LGHNA; CDR2 reads YSLEER. This CDR3 comprises 15 residues. PCR employed 60 Vbeta and 13 Jbeta primers. Data came from immunoSEQ multiplex PCR; TCRdb stores just in-frame clones and leaves some out. The data hold approximately 240,000 clones, with approximately 84% observed a single time. As concerns this clone: The antigen is not known.

The J gene is TRBJ2-5, the V gene TRBV4-3; no firm D call. The J call is uncertain, as TRBJ2-7 better fits the DNA end. The TCR sequence derives from a woman between 40 and 55 years old in good health and CMV-seronegative. Sequencing was performed on PBMCs. CDR3 residues: CASSRDRVSSYEQYF. CDR3 in DNA: TGCGCCAGCAGCCGAGATAGAGTAAGCTCCTACGAGCAGTACTTC.